Shown below are 25 T cell receptor beta chains from a single sample sequenced in a study of cytomegalovirus exposure and HLA in healthy donors. Generated by immunoSEQ multiplex PCR, the TCRdb table keeps only in-frame clones and is missing some. The sample records more than 110,000 clones, about 86% being singletons. The sequenced sample consisted of PBMCs. The receptor source for this set is a man younger than 30 in good health and CMV-seronegative.

This chain uses TRBV9 with TRBJ2-2; the D gene is possibly TRBD2 (6 bases). The germline gives CDR1 SGDLS, CDR2 YYNGEE. V was clipped by 4 bases and J by 4 bases, with 14 bases between them. The CDR3 loop spans 15 amino acids. Here the CDR3 reads CASSPDGGITGELFF. CDR3 sequence (DNA): TGTGCCAGCAGCCCGGACGGGGGAATCACCGGGGAGCTGTTTTTT. The full variable domain, completed using reference TRBV9 and TRBJ2-2, is DSGVTQTPKHLITATGQRVTLRCSPRSGDLSVYWYQQSLDQGLQFLIQYYNGEERAKGNILERFSAQQFPDLHSELNLSSLELGDSALYFCASSPDGGITGELFFGEGSRLTVL.

The chain couples TRBV7-8 to TRBJ2-1; D is unresolved. This CDR3 contains 15 residues. Trimming removed 1 base at V and 6 bases at J, with 13 bases between. Germline V CDR1 and CDR2: SGHVS, FQNEAQ. CDR3 protein: CASSLVRSAPNEQFF. The CDR3 DNA reads as TGTGCCAGCAGCTTAGTGCGGTCCGCCCCCAATGAGCAGTTCTTC.

This chain links TRBV10-1 with TRBJ2-7, with D tentatively TRBD2 (5 bases). Germline V gene lookup returns CDR1 WNHNN and CDR2 SYGVQD (reference sequence). The CDR3 has 14 residues. The V and J ends lost 4 bases and 2 bases respectively, with 12 bases between them. The CDR3: CASSADGMTYEQYF. CDR3 coding DNA: TGCGCCAGCAGTGCCGACGGGATGACCTACGAGCAGTACTTC.

This chain uses TRBV27 with TRBJ1-2; TRBD1 matches at 8 bases. The CDR3 runs 16 residues. Germline V gene lookup returns CDR1 MNHEY and CDR2 SMNVEV (reference sequence). The trim removed 6 bases at V and 6 bases at J, leaving 15 bases unmatched. Written as DNA, the CDR3 is TGTGCCAGCAGGGGGGTGGGTCGGGACAGGCAGGATGGCTACACCTTC. This gives the protein CASRGVGRDRQDGYTF.

This chain connects TRBV11-2 to TRBJ1-2; D unresolved. Deletions cut 0 bases from V and 0 bases from J, with 14 bases between. CDR1 is SGHAT, CDR2 FQNNGV, per germline. CDR3 length equals 17 residues. The CDR3 DNA reads as TGTGCCAGCAGCTTAGATCTATCGGCGACTACTAACTATGGCTACACCTTC. The encoded protein is CASSLDLSATTNYGYTF.

J is TRBJ2-1 and V is TRBV13; D is ambiguous. This CDR3 contains 18 residues. Germline V gene sequence: CDR1 PRHDT, CDR2 FYEKMQ (reference sequence). V dropped 5 bases and J dropped 0 bases, with 20 bases sitting between them. CDR3 DNA: TGTGCCAGCAGCAAAGAGATAGATACCGGGTTCTCCTACAATGAGCAGTTCTTC. Translated: CASSKEIDTGFSYNEQFF.

The gene calls are TRBV18 and TRBJ1-5; TRBD1 is a possible D gene (6 bases). This CDR3 has 15 amino acids. CDR1 KGHSH and CDR2 LQKENI come from the germline V gene. Trimming left V 3 bases short and J 5 bases short, with 14 bases between. DNA for the CDR3: TGTGCCAGCTCACCGGTGAGGGAGGGGGATCAGCCCCAGCATTTT. It translates to CASSPVREGDQPQHF.

In this sample, this clone turned up once. V usage is TRBV7-8 and J usage is TRBJ2-6; D is unclear. Trimming stripped 2 bases from V and 2 bases from J, with 16 bases between. This CDR3 spans 18 amino acids. CDR1 and CDR2 from the germline V gene are SGHVS and FQNEAQ. CDR3 sequence reads: CASSLRQMNRPGANVLTF. In DNA, the CDR3 is TGTGCCAGCAGCTTAAGACAAATGAACCGACCTGGGGCCAACGTCCTGACTTTC.

The chain employs TRBV25-1 and TRBJ2-1; TRBD2 agrees at 12 bases. V was pared by 7 bases and J by 7 bases, with 8 bases of the junction left unmatched. The CDR3 extends over 15 amino acids. CDR1 and CDR2 from the germline V gene are MGHDK and SYGVNS. The CDR3 is CASILTSGRLNEQFF. As DNA, the CDR3 is TGTGCCAGCATACTCACTAGCGGGAGGTTAAATGAGCAGTTCTTC.

This chain joins TRBV7-9 and TRBJ1-6; D is unclear. In germline, CDR1 is SEHNR, CDR2 FQNEAQ (reference sequence). The CDR3 consists of 13 residues. The V end lost 4 bases, the J end lost 11 bases, and 12 bases lay between the germline ends. The CDR3 protein is CASSSPHGAPLHF. DNA of the CDR3: TGTGCCAGCAGCTCCCCACATGGTGCACCCCTCCACTTT. Full variable domain (missing parts from reference TRBV7-9 and TRBJ1-6): DTGVSQNPRHKITKRGQNVTFRCDPISEHNRLYWYRQTLGQGPEFLTYFQNEAQLEKSRLLSDRFSAERPKGSFSTLEIQRTEQGDSAMYLCASSSPHGAPLHFGNGTRLTVT.

The gene calls are TRBV5-1 and TRBJ2-2; a possible D gene is TRBD1 (7 bases). The germline gives CDR1 SGHRS, CDR2 YFSETQ. Trimming took off 3 bases at V and 5 bases at J, with 11 bases between the two ends. The CDR3 covers 14 residues. The CDR3 loop reads CASSSGGLTGELFF. DNA for the CDR3: TGCGCCAGCAGCTCAGGGGGGTTGACCGGGGAGCTGTTTTTT.

The chain uses TRBV18 and TRBJ1-1; D is unresolved. Looked up from germline, CDR1 is KGHSH and CDR2 is LQKENI. The CDR3 is made up of 15 amino acids. Trimming removed 3 bases from V and 5 bases from J, with 16 bases in between. The CDR3 is CASSPWREWRTEAFF. Here the CDR3 DNA reads TGTGCCAGCTCACCCTGGCGGGAATGGAGGACTGAAGCTTTCTTT.

CDR3 nucleotide sequence: TGTGCCAGCAGCTCTGGACAGGGGGGTAATTCACCCCTCCACTTT. It specifies CASSSGQGGNSPLHF. This chain uses TRBV5-4 with TRBJ1-6; 10 bases align to TRBD1. The J segment lost 6 bases and the V segment lost 3 bases, leaving 3 bases of the junction unmatched. This CDR3 region has 15 residues. Looked up from germline, CDR1 is SGHNT and CDR2 is YYREEE (reference sequence).

This sequence joins TRBV4-1 and TRBJ2-7; 10 bases map to TRBD2. Germline values: CDR1 MGHRA, CDR2 YSYEKL. The V and J ends lost 2 bases and 10 bases, in that order; junction bases with no gene match: 26. The CDR3 spans 20 residues. The CDR3 DNA is TGCGCCAGCAGCCAACTAGCGGGGGCCCGAGTAAGGGGGGGCCCGAGTGTTCAGTACTTC. It yields the protein CASSQLAGARVRGGPSVQYF.

The chain employs TRBV10-3 and TRBJ2-7, with unresolved D. Germline V gene lookup returns CDR1 ENHRY and CDR2 SYGVKD. The CDR3 spans 16 residues. V was shortened by 1 base and J by 1 base, with 14 bases between the two germline ends. The CDR3 region has the DNA TGTGCCATCAGTGAGTGGGCAGGTCGGTCTTCCTACGAGCAGTACTTC. Its protein is CAISEWAGRSSYEQYF.

The chain combines TRBV7-7 with TRBJ2-3; D unclear. Germline lookup yields CDR1 SSHAT and CDR2 FNYEAQ (reference sequence). Trimming cost V 4 bases and J 5 bases, with 10 bases left between them. The CDR3 sequence is 13 residues long. For the CDR3, the DNA is TGTGCCAGCAGCTCCCTTTCGGGAGATACGCAGTATTTT. Translation: CASSSLSGDTQYF.

The chain has TRBV27 and TRBJ2-1, with TRBD1 identical over 12 bases. The V gene's germline CDR1 is MNHEY and CDR2 SMNVEV (reference sequence). CDR3 length equals 16 residues. The V gene end was trimmed by 8 bases and the J gene end by 7 bases; junction bases not matched to a gene: 12. The CDR3 nucleotides read TGTGCCAGCCGGGACAGGGGGCTTCCCCTAGAGAATGAGCAGTTCTTC. This encodes CASRDRGLPLENEQFF.

This clone was seen just once. The chain uses TRBV19 and TRBJ1-2, with 8 bases lining up with TRBD1. Germline CDR1 LNHDA, CDR2 SQIVND (reference sequence). With V trimmed by 3 bases and J by 6 bases, 3 bases remained unmatched. The CDR3 is made up of 13 amino acids. The CDR3 DNA sequence: TGTGCCAGTAGTATCGGACAGGGTGATGGCTACACCTTC. Translating gives CASSIGQGDGYTF.

The chain links TRBV18 to TRBJ2-3; no reliable D call. The germline V and J ends were trimmed by 6 bases and 3 bases, with 13 bases remaining between them. This CDR3 is built from 14 residues. Germline assignment: CDR1 KGHSH and CDR2 LQKENI. CDR3 amino acids: CASSDIHGTDTQYF. Here the CDR3 DNA reads TGTGCCAGCTCCGACATACACGGAACAGATACGCAGTATTTT.

The chain has TRBV29-1 and TRBJ2-5; the D gene is possibly TRBD1 (6 bases). The CDR3 contains 12 residues. Germline CDR1 reads SQVTM; CDR2 reads ANQGSEA. Between the trimmed V and J ends, which lost 5 bases and 5 bases, there was a span of 12 bases. The CDR3: CSVQGLGETQYF. CDR3 sequence (DNA): TGCAGCGTTCAGGGGCTCGGGGAGACCCAGTACTTC. The variable domain in full, completed from reference TRBV29-1 and TRBJ2-5, reads SAVISQKPSRDICQRGTSLTIQCQVDSQVTMMFWYRQQPGQSLTLIATANQGSEATYESGFVIDKFPISRPNLTFSTLTVSNMSPEDSSIYLCSVQGLGETQYFGPGTRLLVL.

This clone was seen once. The V gene is TRBV6-4, the J gene TRBJ1-1, with D hard to call. CDR1 MRHNA and CDR2 SNTAGT come from the germline V gene. The CDR3 consists of 13 residues. V lost 6 bases to trimming and J lost 0 bases, with 8 bases between them. CDR3 loop: CASRETVNTEAFF. CDR3 coding DNA: TGTGCCAGCAGGGAAACAGTGAACACTGAAGCTTTCTTT.

This clone appeared many times. The gene calls are TRBV7-8 and TRBJ2-7; 13 bases match TRBD2. The ends lost 4 bases at V and 5 bases at J; junction bases unmatched: 8. The CDR3 runs to 16 residues. Germline V lookup: CDR1 SGHVS, CDR2 FQNEAQ. The chain's CDR3 is CASSSRTSGGKDEQYF. The DNA for the CDR3 is TGTGCCAGCAGCTCGCGGACTAGCGGGGGTAAGGACGAGCAGTACTTC.

This chain uses TRBV7-8 with TRBJ2-2, with D perhaps matching TRBD1 (6 bases). The ends were cut back, 5 bases at V and 4 bases at J, with 20 bases in the middle. Germline CDR1 reads SGHVS; CDR2 reads FQNEAQ. The CDR3 is 17 amino acids. CDR3 DNA: TGTGCCAGCAGCCCGAAAAGGGGGTCGCTGGTCACCGGGGAGCTGTTTTTT. Translated, it gives CASSPKRGSLVTGELFF.

CDR3 sequence: CSVGDRGHNYGYTF. Here the CDR3 DNA reads TGCAGCGTAGGGGACAGGGGGCATAACTATGGCTACACCTTC. The V and J genes are TRBV29-1 and TRBJ1-2; TRBD1 matches at 12 bases. The CDR3 loop spans 14 amino acids. V lost 6 bases, J lost 1 base, and 3 bases stayed unmatched. Germline V gene sequence: CDR1 SQVTM, CDR2 ANQGSEA. Based on the CDR3 plus reference TRBV29-1 and TRBJ1-2, the full variable domain is SAVISQKPSRDICQRGTSLTIQCQVDSQVTMMFWYRQQPGQSLTLIATANQGSEATYESGFVIDKFPISRPNLTFSTLTVSNMSPEDSSIYLCSVGDRGHNYGYTFGSGTRLTVV.

The chain uses TRBV7-8 and TRBJ2-5; 7 nucleotides line up with TRBD1. The CDR3 runs 16 residues. CDR1 SGHVS and CDR2 FQNEAQ come from the germline V gene. V trimming: 3 bases; J trimming: 4 bases; junction bases outside the gene matches: 11. CDR3 amino acids: CASSLYYRGRGETQYF. Written as DNA, the CDR3 is TGTGCCAGCAGCTTGTATTACAGGGGTAGGGGAGAGACCCAGTACTTC.